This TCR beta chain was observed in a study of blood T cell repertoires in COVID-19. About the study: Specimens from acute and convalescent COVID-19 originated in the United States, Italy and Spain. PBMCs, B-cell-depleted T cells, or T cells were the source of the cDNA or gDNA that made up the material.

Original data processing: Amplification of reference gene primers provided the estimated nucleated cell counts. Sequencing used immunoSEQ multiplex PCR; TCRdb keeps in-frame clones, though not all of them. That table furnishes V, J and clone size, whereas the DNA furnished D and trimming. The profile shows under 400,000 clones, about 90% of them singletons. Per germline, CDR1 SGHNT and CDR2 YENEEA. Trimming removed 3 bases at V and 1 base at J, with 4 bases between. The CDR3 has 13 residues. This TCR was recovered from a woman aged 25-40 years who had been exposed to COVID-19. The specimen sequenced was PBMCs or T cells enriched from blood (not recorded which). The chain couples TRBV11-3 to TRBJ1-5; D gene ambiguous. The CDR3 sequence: CASSLASNQPQHF. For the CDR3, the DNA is TGTGCCAGCAGCTTGGCCAGCAATCAGCCCCAGCATTTT. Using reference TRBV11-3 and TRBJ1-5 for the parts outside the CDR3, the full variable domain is EAGVVQSPRYKIIEKKQPVAFWCNPISGHNTLYWYLQNLGQGPELLIRYENEEAVDDSQLPKDRFSAERLKGVDSTLKIQPAELGDSAVYLCASSLASNQPQHFGDGTRLSIL.